The clone carrying this T cell receptor beta chain was seen once. What it binds is not known. The sample is drawn from a study of cytomegalovirus exposure and HLA in healthy donors. Study-level results: Most subjects had HLA-A and HLA-B alleles reportedly predicted accurately by TCR beta sequences. Researchers counted roughly 150 TCR beta chains as cytomegalovirus-associated.

Amplification used 60 Vbeta primers and 13 Jbeta primers. Profiling relied on immunoSEQ multiplex PCR, and the TCRdb table lists in-frame clones only, not all of them. This repertoire shows tens of thousands of clones, under 90% found once; its top ten account for approximately 31%. CDR1 and CDR2 (germline): ENHRY, SYGVKD. The CDR3 is 13 amino acids. After removal of 11 bases from V and 1 base from J, the junction contained 6 bases not matched to a gene. The sequence derives from a man aged 50 to 60 in good health and CMV-seropositive. Sequenced input: PBMCs. The rearrangement uses TRBV10-3 and TRBJ2-7; 9 nucleotides align to TRBD1. The CDR3 spells CAVGTGTSYEQYF. For the CDR3, the DNA is TGTGCCGTCGGGACAGGGACTTCCTACGAGCAGTACTTC.